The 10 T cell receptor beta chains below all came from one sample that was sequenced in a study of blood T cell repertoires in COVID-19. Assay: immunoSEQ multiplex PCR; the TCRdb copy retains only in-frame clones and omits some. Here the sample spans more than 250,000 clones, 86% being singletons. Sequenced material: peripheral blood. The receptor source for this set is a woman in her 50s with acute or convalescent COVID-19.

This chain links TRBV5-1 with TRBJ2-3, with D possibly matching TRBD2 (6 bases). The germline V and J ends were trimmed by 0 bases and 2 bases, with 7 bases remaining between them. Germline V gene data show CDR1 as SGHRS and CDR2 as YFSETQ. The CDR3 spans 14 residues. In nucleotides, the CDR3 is TGCGCCAGCAGCTTGGGCGGGACCACAGATACGCAGTATTTT. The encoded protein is CASSLGGTTDTQYF.

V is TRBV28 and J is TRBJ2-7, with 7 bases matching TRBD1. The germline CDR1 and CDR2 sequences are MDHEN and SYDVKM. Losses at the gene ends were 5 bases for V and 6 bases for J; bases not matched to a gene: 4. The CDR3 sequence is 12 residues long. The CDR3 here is CASSRDSFEQYF. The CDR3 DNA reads TGTGCCAGCAGTCGGGACAGTTTCGAGCAGTACTTC.

The CDR3 region is CAISYSGSSNEQYF. The CDR3 region has the DNA TGTGCCATCAGCTATAGCGGGAGTAGCAACGAGCAGTACTTC. V usage is TRBV10-3 and J usage is TRBJ2-7, with 9 bases lining up with TRBD2. Losses at the gene ends were 6 bases for V and 5 bases for J; bases not matched to a gene: 8. This CDR3 region has 14 residues. Germline V gene lookup returns CDR1 ENHRY and CDR2 SYGVKD.

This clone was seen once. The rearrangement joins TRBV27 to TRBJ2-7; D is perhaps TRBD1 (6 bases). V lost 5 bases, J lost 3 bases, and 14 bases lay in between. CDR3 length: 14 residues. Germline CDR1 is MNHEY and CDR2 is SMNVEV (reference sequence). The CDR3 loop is CASSARGVYYEQYF. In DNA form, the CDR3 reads TGTGCCAGCAGTGCCAGGGGTGTCTACTACGAGCAGTACTTC.

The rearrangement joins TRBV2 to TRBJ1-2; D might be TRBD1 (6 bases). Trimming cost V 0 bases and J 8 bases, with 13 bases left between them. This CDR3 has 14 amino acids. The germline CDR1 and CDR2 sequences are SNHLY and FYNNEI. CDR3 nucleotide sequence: TGTGCCAGCAGTGAAGCGCGGGGGCGGCAAGGCTACACCTTC. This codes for CASSEARGRQGYTF. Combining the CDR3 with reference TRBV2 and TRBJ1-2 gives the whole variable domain EPEVTQTPSHQVTQMGQEVILRCVPISNHLYFYWYRQILGQKVEFLVSFYNNEISEKSEIFDDQFSVERPDGSNFTLKIRSTKLEDSAMYFCASSEARGRQGYTFGSGTRLTVV.

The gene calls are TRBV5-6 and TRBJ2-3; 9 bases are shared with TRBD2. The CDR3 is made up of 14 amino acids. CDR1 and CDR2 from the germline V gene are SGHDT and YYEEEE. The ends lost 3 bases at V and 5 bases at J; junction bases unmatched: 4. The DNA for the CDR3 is TGTGCCAGCAGCTCCAGGCGGGAGGGAGATACGCAGTATTTT. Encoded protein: CASSSRREGDTQYF.

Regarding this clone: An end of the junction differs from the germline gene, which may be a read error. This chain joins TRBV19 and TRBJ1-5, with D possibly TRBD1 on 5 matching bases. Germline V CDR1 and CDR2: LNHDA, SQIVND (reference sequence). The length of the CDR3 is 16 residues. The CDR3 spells CASRIDQGYSNQPQHF. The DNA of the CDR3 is TGTGCCAGTAGGATAGACCAGGGCTATAGCAATCAGCCCCAGCATTTT. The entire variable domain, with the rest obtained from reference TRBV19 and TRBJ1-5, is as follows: DGGITQSPKYLFRKEGQNVTLSCEQNLNHDAMYWYRQDPGQGLRLIYYSQIVNDFQKGDIAEGYSVSREKKESFPLTVTSAQKNPTAFYLCASRIDQGYSNQPQHFGDGTRLSIL.

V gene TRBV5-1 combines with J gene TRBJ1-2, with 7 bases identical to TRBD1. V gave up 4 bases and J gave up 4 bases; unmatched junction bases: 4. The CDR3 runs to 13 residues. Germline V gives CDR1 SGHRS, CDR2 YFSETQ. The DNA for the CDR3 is TGCGCCAGCAGCGCGGGACAGCCCTATGGCTACACCTTC. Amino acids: CASSAGQPYGYTF.

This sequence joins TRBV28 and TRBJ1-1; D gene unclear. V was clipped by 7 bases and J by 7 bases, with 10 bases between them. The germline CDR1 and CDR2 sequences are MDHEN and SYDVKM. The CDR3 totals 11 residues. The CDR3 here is CASTYGSEAFF. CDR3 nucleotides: TGTGCCAGCACCTACGGGAGTGAAGCTTTCTTT.

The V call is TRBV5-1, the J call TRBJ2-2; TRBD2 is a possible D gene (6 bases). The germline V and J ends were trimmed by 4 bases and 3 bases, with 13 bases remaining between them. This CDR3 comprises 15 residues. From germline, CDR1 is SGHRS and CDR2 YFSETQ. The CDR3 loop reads CASSLMTSHTGELFF. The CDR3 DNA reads TGCGCCAGCAGCCTAATGACTAGTCACACCGGGGAGCTGTTTTTT.